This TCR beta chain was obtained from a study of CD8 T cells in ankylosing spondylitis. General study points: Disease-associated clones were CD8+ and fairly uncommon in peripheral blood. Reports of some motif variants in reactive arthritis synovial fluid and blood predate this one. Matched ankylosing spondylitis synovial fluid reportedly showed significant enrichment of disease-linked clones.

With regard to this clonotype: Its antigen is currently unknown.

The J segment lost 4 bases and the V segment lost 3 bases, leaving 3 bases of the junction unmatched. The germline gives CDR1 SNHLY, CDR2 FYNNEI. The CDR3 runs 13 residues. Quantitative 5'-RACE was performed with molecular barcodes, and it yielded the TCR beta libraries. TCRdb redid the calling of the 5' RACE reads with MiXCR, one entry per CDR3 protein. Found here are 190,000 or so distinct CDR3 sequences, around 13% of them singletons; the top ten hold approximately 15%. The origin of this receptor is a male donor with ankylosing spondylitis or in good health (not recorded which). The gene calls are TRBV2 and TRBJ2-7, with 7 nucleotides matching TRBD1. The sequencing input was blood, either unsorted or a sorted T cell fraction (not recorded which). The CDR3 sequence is CASSDGTVYEQYF. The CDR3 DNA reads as TGTGCCAGCAGTGACGGGACAGTTTACGAGCAGTACTTC.